This T cell receptor (beta chain) was observed in a study of human T cells and chemical hapten exposure. TCRdb reprocessed the RACE reads via MiXCR and lists one record per CDR3 protein. Here the sample spans about 380,000 distinct CDR3 sequences, 4.5% to 5.5% being singletons. This clonotype was seen at least ten times. The antigen is unknown. Stated time point: pre-sensitization, week 0. Treatment here: therapeutic diphenylcyclopropenone sensitization with weekly scalp DPC. Study-wide points: With DPC sensitization, TCRs exceeding 1 in 1000 frequency showed no change.

The sequencing here drew on whole blood, taken in connection with sensitization to the hapten diphenylcyclopropenone (DPC). The source is a woman aged 50 to 60 with alopecia areata. Some clones in this sample may be carry-over from other donors' samples.

The CDR3 spells CASSVSSGGTDTQYF. The CDR3 DNA reads as TGTGCCAGCAGCGTAAGTAGCGGGGGCACAGATACGCAGTATTTT. The chain recombines TRBV9 with TRBJ2-3, with TRBD2 matching over 8 bases. Per germline, CDR1 SGDLS and CDR2 YYNGEE. The CDR3 covers 15 residues. V gave up 1 base and J gave up 1 base; unmatched junction bases: 2.